These 9 T cell receptor beta chains originate from one sample sequenced in a study of OX40 agonist ivuxolimab in advanced cancers. The protocol was immunoSEQ multiplex PCR, while the TCRdb copy is restricted to in-frame clones and leaves out a portion. Altogether fewer than 120,000 clones are present, about 92% being singletons, with the ten largest covering less than 0.3%. The specimen was CD4+ or CD8+ T cells sorted from blood, collected in a trial of the OX40 agonist ivuxolimab. The receptors originated from an adult with an advanced solid tumor such as melanoma, head and neck, liver or kidney cancer.

The chain recombines TRBV5-1 with TRBJ2-7; either TRBD1 or TRBD2 may supply D (5 bases each). The V end was cut by 7 bases, the J end by 3 bases, with 8 bases between. The CDR3 extends over 11 amino acids. CDR1 SGHRS and CDR2 YFSETQ come from the germline V gene. For the CDR3, the DNA is TGCGCCAGCCGGGGCTACTACGAGCAGTACTTC. Protein: CASRGYYEQYF.

The genes are TRBV2 and TRBJ1-1; the match to TRBD1 covers 8 bases. The junction had 15 bases not matched to a gene; V was cut back by 11 bases and J by 1 base. Germline CDR1 and CDR2: SNHLY and FYNNEI. The CDR3 spans 16 residues. DNA for the CDR3: TGTGCCTCCCATCGGTCGCCAGGGGGCACGAACACTGAAGCTTTCTTT. This gives the protein CASHRSPGGTNTEAFF.

The chain employs TRBV6-5 and TRBJ1-2, with no clear D. The CDR3 covers 12 residues. V lost 6 bases, J lost 1 base, and 6 bases lay in between. Per the germline V gene, CDR1 is MNHEY and CDR2 is SVGAGI. In DNA, the CDR3 is TGTGCCAGCAGCAGCTATAACTATGGCTACACCTTC. Translated, it gives CASSSYNYGYTF.

This clone was seen a single time. This chain links TRBV9 with TRBJ2-3; D gene uncertain. The CDR3 covers 14 residues. Germline lookup yields CDR1 SGDLS and CDR2 YYNGEE. Trimming shortened V by 0 bases and J by 2 bases, and 7 bases separated the two germline ends. This chain's CDR3 is CASSVGTPTDTQYF. In nucleotides, the CDR3 is TGTGCCAGCAGCGTAGGAACCCCCACAGATACGCAGTATTTT.

The gene calls are TRBV7-6 and TRBJ2-5; D possibly corresponds to TRBD2 (6 bases). With 1 base removed from V and 5 bases from J, the gap between germline ends came to 11 bases. Germline V CDR1 and CDR2: SGHVS, FNYEAQ. The CDR3 length is 14 residues. CDR3 in amino acids: CASSLVGGKETQYF. In nucleotides, the CDR3 is TGTGCCAGCAGCTTAGTGGGCGGGAAGGAGACCCAGTACTTC.

The V gene is TRBV5-8, the J gene TRBJ2-5; TRBD2 aligns across 13 bases. Germline CDR1 SGHTS, CDR2 YDEGEE. The CDR3 contains 17 residues. V was pared by 0 bases and J by 4 bases, with 6 bases of the junction left unmatched. Written as DNA, the CDR3 is TGTGCCAGCAGCTTGGAACTAGCGGGAGGGCCTCGAGAGACCCAGTACTTC. Translating gives CASSLELAGGPRETQYF. The variable domain in full, with the rest retrieved from reference TRBV5-8 and TRBJ2-5, is EAGVTQSPTHLIKTRGQQATLRCSPISGHTSVYWYQQALGLGLQFLLWYDEGEERNRGNFPPRFSGRQFPNYSSELNVNALELEDSALYLCASSLELAGGPRETQYFGPGTRLLVL.

The V and J genes are TRBV6-5 and TRBJ1-6; TRBD1 aligns across 9 bases. With 4 bases clipped from V and 3 bases from J, the junction kept 4 bases outside the gene matches. From germline, CDR1 is MNHEY and CDR2 SVGAGI. The CDR3 spans 16 residues. DNA of the CDR3: TGTGCCAGCAGTTCGGACAGGGGCAGCTATAATTCACCCCTCCACTTT. As protein: CASSSDRGSYNSPLHF.

The chain has TRBV6-6 and TRBJ2-1; 7 bases match TRBD1. The CDR3 loop spans 12 amino acids. Trimming at V came to 4 bases and at J to 6 bases, leaving 0 bases not matched to a gene. Per the germline V gene, CDR1 is MNHNY and CDR2 is SVGAGI (reference sequence). For the CDR3, the DNA is TGTGCCAGCAGTTGGGACAGCAATGAGCAGTTCTTC. Its protein is CASSWDSNEQFF.

The chain carries TRBV4-2 and TRBJ1-4; no clear D. Trimming stripped 1 base from V and 7 bases from J, with 7 bases between. Germline assignment: CDR1 LGHNA and CDR2 YNFKEQ. CDR3 size: 13 residues. The CDR3 DNA reads TGTGCCAGCAGCCAAGTTCTCTCTGAAAAACTGTTTTTT. It codes for CASSQVLSEKLFF.